This T cell receptor beta chain was documented in a study of blood T cells in healthy people across ages. A sample-barcoded 5' primer and a J-beta primer mix were used in a second PCR of roughly 7 to 12 cycles. The study obtained at least 2.5 million CDR3-containing paired-end reads from every sample. Each CDR3 protein gets one entry after TCRdb re-called the 5' RACE reads with MiXCR. The table has about a million distinct CDR3 sequences, under 50% seen once. The sample holds a few counts of this clonotype. As yet, its antigen is unknown. Whole-study findings and limits: Long-lived and aged donors differed, with more naive CD4+ cells and higher diversity in the long-lived. Age showed a roughly linear inverse relationship with TCR beta diversity per million T cells.

Germline V gene data show CDR1 as MNHEY and CDR2 as SVGAGI. CDR3 length: 14 residues. V lost 6 bases, J lost 2 bases, and 13 bases lay in between. At least 5.5 micrograms of total RNA were extracted per sample. The J gene is TRBJ1-1, the V gene TRBV6-5, with D possibly matching TRBD1 (5 bases). Sequencing was carried out using blood. This sequence originates from a man in his thirties or forties in good health. The CDR3 protein is CASRSGGANTEAFF. CDR3 sequence (DNA): TGTGCCAGCAGGTCAGGTGGGGCTAACACTGAAGCTTTCTTT.